This entry features one TCR beta chain sequence. What it binds is not known. This entry is derived from a study of T cells in tumors after PD-1 blockade. On the study more broadly: Patients received pembrolizumab 200 mg every 3 weeks or cemiplimab 350 mg every 2 weeks. During anti-PD-1 treatment, some patients continued daily vismodegib 150 mg.

Clones were read by immunoSEQ multiplex PCR, and TCRdb kept only the in-frame ones, dropping some. The sample lists around 50,000 clones; approximately 75% were seen once. Regarding the study as a whole: Some novel exhausted tumor clones appeared in pre-treatment blood, suggesting peripheral recruitment.

This CDR3 has 18 residues. CDR1 KGHSH and CDR2 LQKENI come from the germline V gene. V dropped 2 bases and J dropped 4 bases, with 21 bases sitting between them. This TCR was recovered from a human donor with basal cell carcinoma. Specimen: PBMCs, collected before anti-PD-1 treatment. The genes are TRBV18 and TRBJ2-1; D gene ambiguous. CDR3 bases: TGTGCCAGCTCACCAGATAGTGCGCGGACCCCAAGATACAATGAGCAGTTCTTC. Its protein is CASSPDSARTPRYNEQFF.